The rows below give T cell receptor beta chains drawn from one sample of a study of T-cell reconstitution after alpha-beta-depleted transplantation in children. TCRdb used MiXCR to reprocess the PCR reads, holding one entry per CDR3 protein. This table holds more than 400,000 distinct CDR3 sequences, about an eighth found once. The sample was PBMCs, mostly from graft donor cells, taken 180 days after TCRalphabeta/CD19-depleted stem cell transplant. The receptors were gathered from a female patient aged 2-9 years who had a stem cell transplant for aplastic anemia, so the T cells may come from the graft donor. Both conserved end residues are part of each CDR3. Each record gives: CDR3 DNA, CDR3 protein, J gene, V gene, D gene, clone size. A D gene is named only where the DNA matches it firmly. Expanded clones are given a class, and other clones once, few, many or no size at all.

TGTGCCACCAGCAGAGGGGCAAGACTAGCGGGGGGAGAAGAGACCCAGTACTTC | CATSRGARLAGGEETQYF | TRBJ2-5 | TRBV15 | TRBD2 | .
TGTGCCAGCAGCGGAGCCGGGACTCGCCCCTACGAGCAGTACTTC | CASSGAGTRPYEQYF | TRBJ2-7 | TRBV7-2 | . | .
TGTGCCAGCAGCCAGGGCAGCGGAATTAGCACAGATACGCAGTATTTT | CASSQGSGISTDTQYF | TRBJ2-3 | TRBV3-1 | . | few
TGTGCCAGCAGCGCCGGACAGGGAGGGAACGAGCAGTACTTC | CASSAGQGGNEQYF | TRBJ2-7 | TRBV27 | . | .
TGCAGCGTTGCCCATCATGACAATGAGCAGTTCTTC | CSVAHHDNEQFF | TRBJ2-1 | TRBV29-1 | . | many
TGTGCCAGCAGCAAGTCAGGGTGCTTCTACAATGAGCAGTTCTTC | CASSKSGCFYNEQFF | TRBJ2-1 | TRBV21-1 | . | few
TGTGCCAGCAGTTCGACCGGTGGGCCTAATGAAAAACTGTTTTTT | CASSSTGGPNEKLFF | TRBJ1-4 | TRBV12-3/TRBV12-4 | . | many
TGTGCCAGCAGCCCCTCGGGACCCCATAATGAGCAGTTCTTC | CASSPSGPHNEQFF | TRBJ2-1 | TRBV12-3/TRBV12-4 | . | .
TGTGCCAGCAGTTACCGAGGACAGGGTCCAGATACGCAGTATTTT | CASSYRGQGPDTQYF | TRBJ2-3 | TRBV6-5 | TRBD1 | many
TGTGCCAGCAGCCAATTCGGGCCGGGACAAGGATCCCACGAGCAGTACTTC | CASSQFGPGQGSHEQYF | TRBJ2-7 | TRBV3-1 | . | few
TGTGCCAGCAGCTTACCCTCGACTTTTTCTGGAAACACCATATATTTT | CASSLPSTFSGNTIYF | TRBJ1-3 | TRBV7-8 | . | few
TGTGCCAGCAGCCCCAGGACAGGGGCGTATAGTGATGAGCAGTTCTTC | CASSPRTGAYSDEQFF | TRBJ2-1 | TRBV7-2 | TRBD1 | .
TGTGCCAGCAGTAGAACAGGGGAATACAATGAGCAGTTCTTC | CASSRTGEYNEQFF | TRBJ2-1 | TRBV6-2/TRBV6-3 | TRBD1 | many
TGTGCCAGCAGATCCCGGGGCCGGGTAGGGCAGTATTTT | CASRSRGRVGQYF | TRBJ2-3 | TRBV28 | . | .
TGTGCCAGTGCGGACGACACAGATACGCAGTATTTT | CASADDTDTQYF | TRBJ2-3 | TRBV25-1 | . | few
TGCAGTGTTCCGATTCGGTTTCGCTTCCCCTCCTACAATGAGCAGTTCTTC | CSVPIRFRFPSYNEQFF | TRBJ2-1 | TRBV20-1 | . | .
TGTGCCAGCAGCTTAGCCGTCGCCTCCTCTGGAAACACCATATATTTT | CASSLAVASSGNTIYF | TRBJ1-3 | TRBV7-2 | . | .